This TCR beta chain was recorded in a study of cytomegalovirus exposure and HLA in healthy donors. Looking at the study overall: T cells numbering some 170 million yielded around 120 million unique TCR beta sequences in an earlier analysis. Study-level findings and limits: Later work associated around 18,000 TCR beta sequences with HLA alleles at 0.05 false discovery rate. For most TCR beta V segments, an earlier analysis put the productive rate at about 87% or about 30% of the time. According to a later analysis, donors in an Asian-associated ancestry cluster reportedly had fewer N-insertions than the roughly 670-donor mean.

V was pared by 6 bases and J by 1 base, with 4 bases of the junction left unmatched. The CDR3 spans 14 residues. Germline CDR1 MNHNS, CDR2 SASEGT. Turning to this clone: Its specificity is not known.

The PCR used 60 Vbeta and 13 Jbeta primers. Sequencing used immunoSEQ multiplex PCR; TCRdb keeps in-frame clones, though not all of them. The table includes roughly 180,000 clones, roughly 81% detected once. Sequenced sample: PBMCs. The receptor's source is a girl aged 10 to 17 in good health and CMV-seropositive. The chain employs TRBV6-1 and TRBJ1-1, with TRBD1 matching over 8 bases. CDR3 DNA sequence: TGTGCCAGCAGGAGGGGACAGGAGAACACTGAAGCTTTCTTT. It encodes CASRRGQENTEAFF.